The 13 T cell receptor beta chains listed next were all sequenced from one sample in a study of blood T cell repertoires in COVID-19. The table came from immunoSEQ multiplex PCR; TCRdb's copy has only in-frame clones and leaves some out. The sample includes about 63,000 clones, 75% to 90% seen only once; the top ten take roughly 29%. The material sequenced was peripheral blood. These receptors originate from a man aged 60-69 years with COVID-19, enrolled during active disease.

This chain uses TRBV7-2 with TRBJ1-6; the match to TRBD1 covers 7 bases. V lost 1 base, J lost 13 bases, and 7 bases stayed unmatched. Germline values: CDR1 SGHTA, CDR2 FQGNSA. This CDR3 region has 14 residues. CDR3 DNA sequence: TGTGCCAGCAGCTTAGGACAGGGAGGTGTTCCCCTCCACTTT. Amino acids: CASSLGQGGVPLHF.

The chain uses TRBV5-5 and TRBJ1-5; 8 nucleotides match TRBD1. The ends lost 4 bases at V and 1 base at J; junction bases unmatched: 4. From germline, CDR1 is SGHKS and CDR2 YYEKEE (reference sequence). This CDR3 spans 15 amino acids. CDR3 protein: CASSVTGGSNQPQHF. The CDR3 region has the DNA TGTGCCAGCAGCGTAACAGGGGGAAGCAATCAGCCCCAGCATTTT.

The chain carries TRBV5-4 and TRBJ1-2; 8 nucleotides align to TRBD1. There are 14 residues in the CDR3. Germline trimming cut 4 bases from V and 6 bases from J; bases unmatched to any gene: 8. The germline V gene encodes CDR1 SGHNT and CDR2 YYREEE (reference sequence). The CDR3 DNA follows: TGTGCCAGCAGCACCCCTCCAGGGGGCAATGGCTACACCTTC. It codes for CASSTPPGGNGYTF.

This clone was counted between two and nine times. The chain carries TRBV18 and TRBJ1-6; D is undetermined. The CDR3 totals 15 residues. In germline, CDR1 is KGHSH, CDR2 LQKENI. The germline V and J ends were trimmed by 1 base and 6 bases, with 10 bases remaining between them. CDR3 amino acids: CASSPRSTANSPLHF. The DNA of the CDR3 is TGTGCCAGCTCACCACGGTCAACTGCTAATTCACCCCTCCACTTT. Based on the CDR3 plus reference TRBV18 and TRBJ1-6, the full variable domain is NAGVMQNPRHLVRRRGQEARLRCSPMKGHSHVYWYRQLPEEGLKFMVYLQKENIIDESGMPKERFSAEFPKEGPSILRIQQVVRGDSAAYFCASSPRSTANSPLHFGNGTRLTVT.

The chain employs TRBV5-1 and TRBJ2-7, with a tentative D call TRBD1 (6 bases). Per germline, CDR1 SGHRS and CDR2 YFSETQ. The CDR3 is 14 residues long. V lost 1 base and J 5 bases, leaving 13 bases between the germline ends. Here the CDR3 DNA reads TGCGCCAGCAGCTTGTCGGGGCAGGGGAACGAGCAGTACTTC. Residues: CASSLSGQGNEQYF.

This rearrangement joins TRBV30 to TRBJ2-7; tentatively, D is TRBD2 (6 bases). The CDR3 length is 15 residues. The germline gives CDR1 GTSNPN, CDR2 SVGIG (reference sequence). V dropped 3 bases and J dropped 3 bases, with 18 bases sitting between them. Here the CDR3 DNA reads TGTGCCTGGAGGGGCTGGGGGAGGCGGAACTACGAGCAGTACTTC. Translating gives CAWRGWGRRNYEQYF. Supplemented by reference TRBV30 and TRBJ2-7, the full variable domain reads SQTIHQWPATLVQPVGSPLSLECTVEGTSNPNLYWYRQAAGRGLQLLFYSVGIGQISSEVPQNLSASRPQDRQFILSSKKLLLSDSGFYLCAWRGWGRRNYEQYFGPGTRLTVT.

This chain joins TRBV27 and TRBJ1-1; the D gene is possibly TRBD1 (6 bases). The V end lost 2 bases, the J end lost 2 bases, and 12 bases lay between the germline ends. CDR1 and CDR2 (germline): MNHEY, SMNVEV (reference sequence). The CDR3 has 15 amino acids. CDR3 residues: CASSLETGRNTEAFF. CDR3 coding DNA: TGTGCCAGCAGTTTAGAGACAGGACGAAACACTGAAGCTTTCTTT.

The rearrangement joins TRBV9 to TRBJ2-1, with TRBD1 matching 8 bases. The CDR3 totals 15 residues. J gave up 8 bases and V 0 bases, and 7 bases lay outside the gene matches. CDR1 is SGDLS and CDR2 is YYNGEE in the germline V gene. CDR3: CASSVAITGGYEQFF. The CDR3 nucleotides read TGTGCCAGCAGCGTAGCTATAACAGGGGGGTATGAGCAGTTCTTC.

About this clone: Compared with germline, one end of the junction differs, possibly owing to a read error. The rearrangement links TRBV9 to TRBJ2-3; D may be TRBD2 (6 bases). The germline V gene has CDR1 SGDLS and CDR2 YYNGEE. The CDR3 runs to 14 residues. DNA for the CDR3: TGTACCAGCAGCCGCAGTTGGCGGGAAGATACGCAGTATTTT. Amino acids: CTSSRSWREDTQYF.

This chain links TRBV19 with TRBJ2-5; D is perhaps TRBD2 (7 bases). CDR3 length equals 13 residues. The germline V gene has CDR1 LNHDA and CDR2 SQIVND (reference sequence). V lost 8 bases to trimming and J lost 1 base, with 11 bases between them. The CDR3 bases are TGTGCCAGTCGGAGGGGGGGCCAAGAGACCCAGTACTTC. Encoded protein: CASRRGGQETQYF.

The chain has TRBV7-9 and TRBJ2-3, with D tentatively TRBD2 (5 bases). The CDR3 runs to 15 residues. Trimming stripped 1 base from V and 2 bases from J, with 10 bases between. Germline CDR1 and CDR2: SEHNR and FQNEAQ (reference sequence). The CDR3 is CASSLVAGSTDTQYF. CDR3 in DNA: TGTGCCAGCAGCTTAGTGGCGGGCTCCACAGATACGCAGTATTTT. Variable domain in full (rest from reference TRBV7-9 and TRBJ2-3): DTGVSQNPRHKITKRGQNVTFRCDPISEHNRLYWYRQTLGQGPEFLTYFQNEAQLEKSRLLSDRFSAERPKGSFSTLEIQRTEQGDSAMYLCASSLVAGSTDTQYFGPGTRLTVL.

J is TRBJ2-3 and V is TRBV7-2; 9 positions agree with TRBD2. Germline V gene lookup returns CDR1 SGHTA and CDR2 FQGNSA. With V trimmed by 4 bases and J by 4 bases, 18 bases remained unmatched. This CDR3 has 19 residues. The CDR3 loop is CASSSRGLATKTFPDTQYF. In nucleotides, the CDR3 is TGTGCCAGCAGCTCGCGGGGACTAGCAACCAAAACCTTCCCAGATACGCAGTATTTT.

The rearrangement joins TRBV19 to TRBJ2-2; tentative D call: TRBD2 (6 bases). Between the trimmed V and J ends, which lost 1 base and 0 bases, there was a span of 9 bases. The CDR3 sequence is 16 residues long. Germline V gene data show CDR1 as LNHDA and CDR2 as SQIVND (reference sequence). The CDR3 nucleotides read TGTGCCAGTAGTATAGCGGGAGCCACGAACACCGGGGAGCTGTTTTTT. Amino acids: CASSIAGATNTGELFF.